This passage covers 22 T cell receptor beta chains from one sample sequenced in a study of shared clonotypes between healthy human individuals. TCRdb's table, derived via immunoSEQ multiplex PCR, lists solely in-frame clones and lacks some. The sample has around 2,000,000 clones; 95% are singletons. What was sequenced was naive CD4+ T cells sorted from blood. Regarding subset: CD45RA+ positively selected. The receptors here all came from a man between 18 and 35 years old in good health.

This clone was seen only once. The chain recombines TRBV29-1 with TRBJ2-3, with D perhaps matching TRBD1 (5 bases). V was shortened by 5 bases and J by 5 bases, with 8 bases between the two germline ends. This CDR3 comprises 11 residues. Germline values: CDR1 SQVTM, CDR2 ANQGSEA. CDR3 in amino acids: CSVWQGDTQYF. For the CDR3, the DNA is TGCAGCGTTTGGCAGGGAGATACGCAGTATTTT.

J is TRBJ2-6 and V is TRBV9; the match to TRBD1 covers 9 bases. The germline V gene has CDR1 SGDLS and CDR2 YYNGEE. V was clipped by 0 bases and J by 0 bases; unmatched bases: 4. The CDR3 spans 18 residues. CDR3 sequence: CASSVVGTGNSGANVLTF. The CDR3 coding sequence is TGTGCCAGCAGCGTAGTCGGGACAGGGAACTCTGGGGCCAACGTCCTGACTTTC. Full variable domain (outside the CDR3, taken from reference TRBV9 and TRBJ2-6): DSGVTQTPKHLITATGQRVTLRCSPRSGDLSVYWYQQSLDQGLQFLIQYYNGEERAKGNILERFSAQQFPDLHSELNLSSLELGDSALYFCASSVVGTGNSGANVLTFGAGSRLTVL.

The CDR3 sequence is CASSETSGGTYEQYF. Here the CDR3 DNA reads TGTGCCAGCAGTGAAACGTCGGGGGGGACCTACGAGCAGTACTTC. The V and J genes are TRBV2 and TRBJ2-7; 8 bases are a match to TRBD2. The CDR3 sequence is 15 residues long. The germline gives CDR1 SNHLY, CDR2 FYNNEI. Trimming took 2 bases from V and 2 from J; bases not matched to a gene: 5.

This chain joins TRBV7-2 and TRBJ1-2; the match to TRBD1 covers 8 bases. The CDR3 runs 15 residues. Trimming at V came to 1 base and at J to 4 bases, leaving 5 bases not matched to a gene. Looked up from germline, CDR1 is SGHTA and CDR2 is FQGNSA. CDR3 loop: CASSLVETGAYGYTF. Here the CDR3 DNA reads TGTGCCAGCAGCTTAGTGGAGACAGGGGCCTATGGCTACACCTTC.

In regard to this clone: This sample also contains other DNA sequences that code for the same CDR3. V usage is TRBV27 and J usage is TRBJ2-7; a possible D gene is TRBD2 (7 bases). The CDR3 runs to 15 residues. V gave up 0 bases and J gave up 0 bases, with 9 bases separating them. In germline, CDR1 is MNHEY, CDR2 SMNVEV (reference sequence). CDR3: CASSLSRGPSYEQYF. Here the CDR3 DNA reads TGTGCCAGCAGTTTATCGCGGGGGCCCTCCTACGAGCAGTACTTC.

Notes on this clone: Relative to the germline gene, one junction end is altered; a read error may explain this. The gene calls are TRBV20-1 and TRBJ1-4; a possible D gene is TRBD1 (5 bases). This CDR3 region has 11 residues. The germline CDR1 and CDR2 sequences are DFQATT and SNEGSKA (reference sequence). CDR3 DNA: TGCAGTGCTAGAGACGCCGCAGGGCCCCTTTTT. Translation: CSARDAAGPLF.

Concerning this clone: The same CDR3 is also encoded by other DNA sequences in this sample. This chain uses TRBV28 with TRBJ1-1, with D hard to call. This CDR3 has 11 residues. The V gene's germline CDR1 is MDHEN and CDR2 SYDVKM. Trimming removed 6 bases from V and 5 bases from J, with 7 bases in between. CDR3 sequence: CASSGGTEAFF. The CDR3 coding sequence is TGTGCCAGCAGCGGAGGGACTGAAGCTTTCTTT.

The rearrangement joins TRBV29-1 to TRBJ2-1; 13 nucleotides line up with TRBD2. This CDR3 comprises 16 residues. Per the germline V gene, CDR1 is SQVTM and CDR2 is ANQGSEA. V lost 3 bases to trimming and J lost 6 bases; unmatched junction nucleotides: 8. The CDR3 is CSVDGLAGVFSNEQFF. DNA for the CDR3: TGCAGCGTTGACGGACTAGCGGGAGTTTTTAGCAATGAGCAGTTCTTC.

This chain links TRBV5-6 with TRBJ1-2; no firm D call. The germline V and J ends were trimmed by 0 bases and 3 bases, with 12 bases remaining between them. The germline CDR1 and CDR2 sequences are SGHDT and YYEEEE. The CDR3 has 15 residues. Written as DNA, the CDR3 is TGTGCCAGCAGCTTGGCACGGTGGGAGGACTATGGCTACACCTTC. Its translation: CASSLARWEDYGYTF. Full variable domain (outside the CDR3, taken from reference TRBV5-6 and TRBJ1-2): DAGVTQSPTHLIKTRGQQVTLRCSPKSGHDTVSWYQQALGQGPQFIFQYYEEEERQRGNFPDRFSGHQFPNYSSELNVNALLLGDSALYLCASSLARWEDYGYTFGSGTRLTVV.

The J gene is TRBJ1-6, the V gene TRBV10-3; D is possibly TRBD1 (5 bases). Per germline, CDR1 ENHRY and CDR2 SYGVKD. This CDR3 contains 16 residues. V was trimmed by 3 bases and J by 0 bases, leaving 9 bases between them. The CDR3 DNA reads as TGTGCCATCAGTGATCCAGGGAGCTCCTATAATTCACCCCTCCACTTT. Translation gives CAISDPGSSYNSPLHF.

The V gene is TRBV7-8, the J gene TRBJ2-7; tentatively, D is TRBD1 or TRBD2 (5 bases each). The CDR3 spans 16 residues. Trimming took off 1 base at V and 3 bases at J, with 16 bases between the two ends. From germline, CDR1 is SGHVS and CDR2 FQNEAQ. CDR3 protein: CASSLGGLGESYEQYF. CDR3 in DNA: TGTGCCAGCAGCTTAGGTGGCTTGGGGGAAAGCTACGAGCAGTACTTC.

This chain joins TRBV25-1 and TRBJ1-6; D unclear. The CDR3 runs to 14 residues. CDR1 and CDR2 (germline): MGHDK, SYGVNS. The ends were cut back, 4 bases at V and 2 bases at J, with 6 bases in the middle. The CDR3 region has the DNA TGTGCCAGCAGTGGAGGGACCTATAATTCACCCCTCCACTTT. Its protein is CASSGGTYNSPLHF.

The V and J genes are TRBV11-2 and TRBJ2-2; D perhaps matches TRBD2 (6 bases). Looked up from germline, CDR1 is SGHAT and CDR2 is FQNNGV. V shed 4 bases and J shed 8 bases, with 14 bases lying between them. The CDR3 runs 14 residues. The CDR3 loop is CASSSIRLGGELFF. In DNA, the CDR3 is TGTGCCAGCAGCTCCATCCGACTAGGAGGGGAGCTGTTTTTT.

This clone has a single count. The chain uses TRBV29-1 and TRBJ2-3; D may be TRBD1 (6 bases). Germline V lookup: CDR1 SQVTM, CDR2 ANQGSEA. This CDR3 contains 14 residues. The ends were cut back, 6 bases at V and 4 bases at J, with 17 bases in the middle. CDR3 bases: TGCAGCGTCCAAACAGGGCAAGGGGCAGATACGCAGTATTTT. As protein: CSVQTGQGADTQYF.

A word on this clone: Other nucleotide sequences in the sample specify the same CDR3. The chain employs TRBV2 and TRBJ2-2, with 8 bases that match TRBD1. J lost 5 bases, V lost 4 bases, and 3 bases had no gene match. The CDR3 length is 14 residues. Germline CDR1 SNHLY, CDR2 FYNNEI. CDR3 amino acids: CASSGQGNTGELFF. The CDR3 DNA follows: TGTGCCAGCAGTGGACAGGGGAATACCGGGGAGCTGTTTTTT.

The V call is TRBV27, the J call TRBJ1-6; 11 nucleotides match TRBD1. This CDR3 comprises 15 residues. CDR1 is MNHEY and CDR2 is SMNVEV in the germline V gene (reference sequence). J lost 9 bases, V lost 3 bases, and 4 bases had no gene match. CDR3 sequence: CASSFSGTGGSPLHF. The CDR3 nucleotides read TGTGCCAGCAGTTTCTCCGGGACAGGGGGTTCACCCCTCCACTTT.

CDR3: CASSVNMGDLGELFF. The CDR3 nucleotides are TGTGCCAGCAGTGTTAATATGGGGGACCTCGGGGAGCTGTTTTTT. The J gene is TRBJ2-2, the V gene TRBV2; D may match TRBD1 or TRBD2 (5 bases each). The germline V and J ends were trimmed by 4 bases and 7 bases, with 16 bases remaining between them. This CDR3 comprises 15 residues. Per the germline V gene, CDR1 is SNHLY and CDR2 is FYNNEI.

The V gene is TRBV6-5, the J gene TRBJ2-5; 9 positions agree with TRBD1. The junction had 6 bases not matched to a gene; V was cut back by 2 bases and J by 2 bases. CDR1 and CDR2 (germline): MNHEY, SVGAGI. This CDR3 region has 16 residues. The CDR3 spells CASSYRTGGFQETQYF. The CDR3 nucleotides read TGTGCCAGCAGTTACCGCACAGGGGGCTTTCAAGAGACCCAGTACTTC.

The V call is TRBV7-6, the J call TRBJ2-7; D is undetermined. V lost 0 bases and J 0 bases, leaving 12 bases between the germline ends. From germline, CDR1 is SGHVS and CDR2 FNYEAQ. This CDR3 spans 16 amino acids. CDR3 loop: CASSLALSRTSYEQYF. DNA for the CDR3: TGTGCCAGCAGCTTAGCGTTATCCCGTACCTCCTACGAGCAGTACTTC.

The chain employs TRBV5-4 and TRBJ2-2; D may be TRBD1 (6 bases). Per germline, CDR1 SGHNT and CDR2 YYREEE (reference sequence). This CDR3 contains 17 residues. V was clipped by 4 bases and J by 4 bases, with 20 bases between them. For the CDR3, the DNA is TGTGCCAGCAGCCCGAAATCACTAGACAGGACCACCGGGGAGCTGTTTTTT. Its translation: CASSPKSLDRTTGELFF.

This clone is a singleton in its sample. This chain joins TRBV4-1 and TRBJ2-6; 8 bases align to TRBD1. CDR3 length equals 20 residues. V dropped 0 bases and J dropped 0; count of bases not matched to a gene: 10. Germline V gives CDR1 MGHRA, CDR2 YSYEKL. This chain's CDR3 is CASSQELLGTGLSGANVLTF. The CDR3 region has the DNA TGCGCCAGCAGCCAAGAACTCCTGGGGACAGGCCTCTCTGGGGCCAACGTCCTGACTTTC.

The chain is built from TRBV7-2 and TRBJ1-2; 8 positions match TRBD1. CDR1 and CDR2 (germline): SGHTA, FQGNSA. V shed 5 bases and J 3 bases; nucleotides not matched to a gene: 8. This CDR3 region has 15 residues. CDR3 DNA sequence: TGTGCCAGCAGCCACCAGACAGGGGCCCACTATGGCTACACCTTC. Amino acids: CASSHQTGAHYGYTF.